This TCR beta chain was recovered during a study of OX40 agonist ivuxolimab in advanced cancers. Study as a whole: Dose-escalation patients suffered from hepatocellular carcinoma, melanoma, renal cell or head and neck cancer. Study findings and constraints: The authors did not determine the antigen specificity of the expanded peripheral T cells.

Autoimmune disease history or systemic immunosuppression meant exclusion. Clones were read by immunoSEQ multiplex PCR, and TCRdb kept only the in-frame ones, dropping some. Here the sample spans 50,000 or so clones, 87% being singletons. Germline V gene data show CDR1 as SEHNR and CDR2 as FQNEAQ (reference sequence). The CDR3 totals 14 residues. Losses at the gene ends were 5 bases for V and 2 bases for J; bases not matched to a gene: 3. Notes on this clone: The antigen is undetermined.

Source: CD4+ or CD8+ T cells sorted from blood, taken in a trial of the OX40 agonist ivuxolimab. The clonotype originates from an adult with an advanced solid tumor such as melanoma, head and neck, liver or kidney cancer. The chain employs TRBV7-9 and TRBJ1-3; 7 bases are a match to TRBD1. The CDR3 sequence is CASSLQGAGNTIYF. As DNA, the CDR3 is TGTGCCAGCAGCCTCCAGGGGGCTGGAAACACCATATATTTT.